This T cell receptor (beta chain) was sequenced for a study of glioma-infiltrating T cells. The iRepertoire nested amplicon-rescue multiplex PCR amplified TCR alpha and beta CDR3s from RNA. Tissue mRNA or PBMC total RNA, roughly 90-400 ng, went into one-step reverse transcription and amplification. TCRdb re-analysed the multiplex PCR reads in MiXCR, keeping a single row per CDR3 protein. The table has 44,000 or so distinct CDR3 sequences, about a fifth seen once; the top ten hold around 5.8%. This clonotype was seen many times. Its antigen is not known. Notes on the study in general: Above-expected tissue-blood divergence occurred in all gliomas, most in low-grade ones. Tissue and blood shared very few CDR3 sequences.

Trimming took 5 bases from V and 3 from J, leaving 13 bases between them. The CDR3 has 13 residues. In germline, CDR1 is DFQATT, CDR2 SNEGSKA (reference sequence). This clonotype originated in a human donor with low-grade glioma or glioblastoma, undergoing nonglioma brain surgery, or in good health (not recorded which). Sequenced: glioma tissue, nonneoplastic brain tissue, or PBMCs (not recorded which). The chain combines TRBV20-1 with TRBJ1-1, with D hard to call. The CDR3 nucleotides are TGCAGTGCTCCCGAGACGTTGGACACTGAAGCTTTCTTT. Its protein product is CSAPETLDTEAFF.